This record looks at one T cell receptor beta chain sequence and its context. Compared with the rest of its sample, this clonotype is medium-sized (0.01 to 0.1%). This clone's antigen is unknown. Nothing much larger sits one base from this clone, and base qualities are not available. For repertoire sequencing, the TCR beta CDR3 regions were amplified from RNA transcripts. A first-round RT-PCR used HTBI primers with the Qiagen OneStep RT-PCR kit, followed by a second-round multiplex PCR, size selection and purification. The libraries underwent paired-end sequencing with 100 bp reads on an Illumina HiSeq2000. The authors' analysis ran thus. SOAPnuke was used for read processing, and reads with adapters, uncalled bases, a mean Phred below 15, or no exact constant-primer or identifier match were discarded. High-quality paired reads were merged with COPE v1.2.5. Clonotypes were defined as unique nucleotide sequences and were aligned to IMGT TRB V, D and J references using MiTCR v1.1. Only V-J combinations with frequency above 0.0001 were analysed, covering approximately 99% of repertoires. For each V-J combination, a TCR clonal expansion and chaos score was defined as the ratio of F50 clonal expansion to chaos observed in the TCRdist matrix. Welch's t-statistics and random forest were used to narrow the features down to more than 10 V-J combinations, which were then fed into a naive Bayes classifier. Thyroid-blood repertoire similarity was quantified with the Morisita-Horn index. TCRdb's own reprocessing of the public reads used fastp at Q25 and MiXCR and kept productive beta chains. Every entry covers one CDR3 protein and lists the most common genes and DNA from its rows. TCRdb, not the authors, supplied the V and J calls. Recorded for this sample are tens of thousands of distinct CDR3 sequences; approximately 52% of them occurred a single time. Roughly 4.7% of the sample comes from the top ten.

The data derive from a study of Graves' ophthalmopathy and Graves' hyperthyroidism (dated by TCRdb to 2016 to 2019). Regarding the complete study: Peripheral blood was collected before any treatment was given, at the time of initial diagnosis. In five or six hyperthyroidism patients, the T-cell repertoires found in thyroid tissue were compared with those found in blood. The independent validation cohort included roughly 19 hyperthyroidism patients plus 17 patients who later progressed from hyperthyroidism to ophthalmopathy. To explore V-J signatures that distinguish ophthalmopathy from hyperthyroidism, a discovery set of 100 patients was enrolled, made up of under 50 with ophthalmopathy and 57 with stable hyperthyroidism. Once sampling was done, hyperthyroidism patients were given methimazole at a starting dose of 30 mg daily, while ophthalmopathy patients were given high-dose intravenous methylprednisolone. In total, 135 blood samples were TCR-sequenced: 43 ophthalmopathy, over 70 hyperthyroidism and 17 hyperthyroidism-to-ophthalmopathy patients. The study used signatures of the TCR beta repertoire to tell Graves' ophthalmopathy apart from Graves' hyperthyroidism and to predict which patients would progress to ophthalmopathy. Broad study findings and their caveats: The 13-signature model separated ophthalmopathy from stable hyperthyroidism with roughly 90% sensitivity and less than 83% specificity in cross-validation, and 80%/75% in the test set. Sample size was not statistically predetermined, and group allocation was not concealed from the investigators. Most expanded thyroid clonotypes with a frequency above 0.001 also appeared in blood, which suggests that blood repertoires may reflect the immune response in the thyroid. In validation, the model predicted ophthalmopathy progression with 70.59% sensitivity and approximately 75% specificity; 12 predicted patients were CT-confirmed with GO in a median of approximately 6.5 months.

V loses 4 bases of germline sequence and J loses 1 base, and the interval between the two ends is 5 bases. The CDR3 holds 11 amino acids from the cysteine to the phenylalanine. The entry retains the CDR3 DNA only, 33 bases that are in frame from base 1. CDR1 SQVTM and CDR2 ANQGSEA are derived from the germline V gene. Ophthalmopathy patients were characterized by moderately to severely active disease, a Clinical Activity Score of at least 3, a NOSPECS grade of at least 4, and a disease duration under 3 months. Anyone with other autoimmune diseases, uncontrolled infections, pregnancy or lactation was excluded from the study. Diagnosis was based on clinical symptoms, serum thyroxine, TRAb, thyroid ultrasound and orbital computed tomography. Ficoll-Paque density gradient centrifugation was used to isolate PBMCs from around 9.1 ml of fresh peripheral blood. Total RNA was extracted using Trizol reagent, and RNA quality was checked on an Agilent 2100 Bioanalyzer.

The sequenced sample was peripheral blood. The receptor's source is an adult woman with Graves' ophthalmopathy. This receptor chain uses TRBV29-1 and TRBJ2-7, with the D gene not clear enough to name. The CDR3 is CSVGKSYEQYF. The sequence in DNA is TGCAGCGTTGGCAAGTCCTACGAGCAGTACTTC.